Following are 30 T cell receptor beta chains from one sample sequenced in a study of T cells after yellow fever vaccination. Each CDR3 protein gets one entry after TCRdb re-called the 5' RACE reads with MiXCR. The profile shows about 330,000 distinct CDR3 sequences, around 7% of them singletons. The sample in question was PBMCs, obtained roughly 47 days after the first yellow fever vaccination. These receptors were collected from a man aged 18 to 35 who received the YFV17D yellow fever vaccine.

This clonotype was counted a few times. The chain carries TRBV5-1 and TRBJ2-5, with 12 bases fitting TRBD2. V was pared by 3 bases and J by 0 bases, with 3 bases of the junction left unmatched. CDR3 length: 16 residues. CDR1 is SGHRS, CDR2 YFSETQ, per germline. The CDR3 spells CASSYGLAGNQETQYF. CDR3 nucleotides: TGCGCCAGCAGCTACGGACTAGCGGGGAACCAAGAGACCCAGTACTTC.

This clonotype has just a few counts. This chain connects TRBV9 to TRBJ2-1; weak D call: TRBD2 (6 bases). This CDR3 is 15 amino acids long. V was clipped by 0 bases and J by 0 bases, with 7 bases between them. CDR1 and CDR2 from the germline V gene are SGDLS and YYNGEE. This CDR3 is CASSVDGGSYNEQFF. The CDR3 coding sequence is TGTGCCAGCAGCGTAGACGGGGGCTCCTACAATGAGCAGTTCTTC.

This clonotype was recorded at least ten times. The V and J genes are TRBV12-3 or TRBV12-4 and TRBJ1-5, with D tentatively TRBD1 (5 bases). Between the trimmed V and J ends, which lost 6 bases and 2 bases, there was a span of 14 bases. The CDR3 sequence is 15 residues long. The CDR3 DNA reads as TGTGCCAGCAGCTCCCGGGGGGGTGGCAATCAGCCCCAGCATTTT. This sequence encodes CASSSRGGGNQPQHF.

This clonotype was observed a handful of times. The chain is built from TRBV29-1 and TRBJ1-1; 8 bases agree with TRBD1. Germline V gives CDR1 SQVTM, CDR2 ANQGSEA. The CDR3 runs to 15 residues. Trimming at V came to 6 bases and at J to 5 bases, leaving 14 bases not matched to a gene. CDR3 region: CSVVGDRGARTEAFF. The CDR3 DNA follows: TGCAGCGTCGTGGGTGACAGGGGCGCAAGAACTGAAGCTTTCTTT.

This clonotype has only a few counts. CDR3 nucleotides: TGTGCCAGCAGCTTGTTGGGGACCCCGACTTGGGAGCAGTACTTC. Translation: CASSLLGTPTWEQYF. The chain is built from TRBV5-4 and TRBJ2-7; D is tentatively TRBD1 or TRBD2 (5 bases each). CDR1 is SGHNT, CDR2 YYREEE, per germline (reference sequence). V was clipped by 1 base and J by 7 bases, with 18 bases between them. This CDR3 is 15 amino acids long.

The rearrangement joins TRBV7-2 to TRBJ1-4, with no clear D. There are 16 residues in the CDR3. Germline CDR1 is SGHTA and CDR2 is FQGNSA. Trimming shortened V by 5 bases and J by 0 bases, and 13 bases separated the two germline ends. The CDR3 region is CASSKRSGATNEKLFF. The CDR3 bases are TGTGCCAGCAGCAAACGATCAGGAGCAACTAATGAAAAACTGTTTTTT.

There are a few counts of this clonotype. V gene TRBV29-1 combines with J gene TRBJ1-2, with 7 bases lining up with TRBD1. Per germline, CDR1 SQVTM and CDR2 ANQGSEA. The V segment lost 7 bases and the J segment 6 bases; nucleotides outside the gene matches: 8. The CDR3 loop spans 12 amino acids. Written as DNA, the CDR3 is TGCAGCGACATCGGGACAGCAAATGGCTACACCTTC. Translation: CSDIGTANGYTF.

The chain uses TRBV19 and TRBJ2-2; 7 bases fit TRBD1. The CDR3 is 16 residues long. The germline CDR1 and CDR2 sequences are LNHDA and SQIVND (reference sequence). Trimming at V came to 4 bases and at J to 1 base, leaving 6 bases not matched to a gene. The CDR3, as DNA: TGTGCCAGTAGTAAAAACCGGGACAGGAACACCGGGGAGCTGTTTTTT. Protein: CASSKNRDRNTGELFF.

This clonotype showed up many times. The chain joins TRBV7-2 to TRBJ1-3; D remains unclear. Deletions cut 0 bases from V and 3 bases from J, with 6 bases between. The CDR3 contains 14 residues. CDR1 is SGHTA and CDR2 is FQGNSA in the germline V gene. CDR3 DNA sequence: TGTGCCAGCAGCTTAGCTAGGGTTGGAAACACCATATATTTT. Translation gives CASSLARVGNTIYF.

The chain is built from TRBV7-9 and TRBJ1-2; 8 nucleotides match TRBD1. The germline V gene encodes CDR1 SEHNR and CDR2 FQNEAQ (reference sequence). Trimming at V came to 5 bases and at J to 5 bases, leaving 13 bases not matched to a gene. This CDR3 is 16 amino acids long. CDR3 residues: CASSPQTDRAGYGYTF. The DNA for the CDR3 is TGTGCCAGCAGCCCCCAGACGGACAGGGCGGGATATGGCTACACCTTC.

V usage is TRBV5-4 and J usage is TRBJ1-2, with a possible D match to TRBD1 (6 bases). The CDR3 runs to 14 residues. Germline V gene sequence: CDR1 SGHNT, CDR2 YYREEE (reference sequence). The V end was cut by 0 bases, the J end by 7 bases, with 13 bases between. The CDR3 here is CASSLEQGGGGYTF. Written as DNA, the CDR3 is TGTGCCAGCAGCTTGGAACAGGGCGGCGGTGGCTACACCTTC.

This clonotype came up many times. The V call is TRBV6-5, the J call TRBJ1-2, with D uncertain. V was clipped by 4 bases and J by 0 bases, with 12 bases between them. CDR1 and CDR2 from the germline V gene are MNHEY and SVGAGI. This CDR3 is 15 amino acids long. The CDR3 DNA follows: TGTGCCAGCAGTTTTGGACGGTATTCTAACTATGGCTACACCTTC. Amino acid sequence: CASSFGRYSNYGYTF.

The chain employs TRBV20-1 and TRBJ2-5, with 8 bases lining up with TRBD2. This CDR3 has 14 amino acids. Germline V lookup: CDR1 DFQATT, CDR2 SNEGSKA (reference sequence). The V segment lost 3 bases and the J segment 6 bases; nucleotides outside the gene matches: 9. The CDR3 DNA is TGCAGTGCTAGCGGGGGGGCCGTGGTAAAGACCCAGTACTTC. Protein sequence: CSASGGAVVKTQYF.

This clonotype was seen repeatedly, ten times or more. The CDR3 sequence: CASSKTRFPGLAETRSYNEQFF. The CDR3 nucleotides read TGCGCCAGCAGCAAGACGCGGTTCCCGGGACTAGCAGAAACCCGCTCCTACAATGAGCAGTTCTTC. The rearrangement links TRBV5-1 to TRBJ2-1; TRBD2 aligns across 9 bases. This CDR3 is 22 amino acids long. V was clipped by 4 bases and J by 0 bases; unmatched bases: 23. CDR1 and CDR2 (germline): SGHRS, YFSETQ.

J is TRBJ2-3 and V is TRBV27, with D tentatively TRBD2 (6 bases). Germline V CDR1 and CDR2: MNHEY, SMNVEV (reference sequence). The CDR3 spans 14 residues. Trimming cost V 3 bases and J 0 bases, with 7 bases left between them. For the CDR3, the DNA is TGTGCCAGCAGTTTGGAGGGAAGCACAGATACGCAGTATTTT. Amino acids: CASSLEGSTDTQYF.

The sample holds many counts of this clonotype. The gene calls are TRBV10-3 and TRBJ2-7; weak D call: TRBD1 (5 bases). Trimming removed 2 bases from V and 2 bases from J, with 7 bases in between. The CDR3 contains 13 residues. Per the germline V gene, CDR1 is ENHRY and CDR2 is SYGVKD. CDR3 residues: CAISEGQTYEQYF. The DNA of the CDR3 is TGTGCCATCAGTGAGGGACAAACCTACGAGCAGTACTTC.

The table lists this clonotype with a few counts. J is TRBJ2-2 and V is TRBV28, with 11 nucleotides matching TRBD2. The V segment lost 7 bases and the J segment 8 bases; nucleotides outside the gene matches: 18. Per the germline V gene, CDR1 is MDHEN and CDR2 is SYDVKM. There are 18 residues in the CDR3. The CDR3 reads CASNTPWTSGPPGGELFF. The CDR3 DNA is TGTGCCAGCAATACCCCTTGGACTAGCGGGCCCCCTGGGGGGGAGCTGTTTTTT.

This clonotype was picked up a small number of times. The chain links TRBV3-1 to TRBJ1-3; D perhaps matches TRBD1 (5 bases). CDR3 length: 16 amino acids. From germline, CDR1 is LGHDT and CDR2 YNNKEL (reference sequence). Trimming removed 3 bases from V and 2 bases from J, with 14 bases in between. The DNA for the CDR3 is TGTGCCAGCAGCCAGGAACTCAGGGAAGCTGGAAACACCATATATTTT. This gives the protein CASSQELREAGNTIYF.

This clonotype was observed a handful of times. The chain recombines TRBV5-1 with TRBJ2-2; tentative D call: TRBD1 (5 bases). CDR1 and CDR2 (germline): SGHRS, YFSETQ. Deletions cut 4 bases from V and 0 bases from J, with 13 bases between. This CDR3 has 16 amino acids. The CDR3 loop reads CASSPRPGTNTGELFF. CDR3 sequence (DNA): TGCGCCAGCAGCCCCCGACCAGGGACGAACACCGGGGAGCTGTTTTTT.

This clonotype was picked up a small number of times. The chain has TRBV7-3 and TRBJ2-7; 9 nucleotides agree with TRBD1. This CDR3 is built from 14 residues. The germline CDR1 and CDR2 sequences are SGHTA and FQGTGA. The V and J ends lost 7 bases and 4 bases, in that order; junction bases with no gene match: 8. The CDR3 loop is CASTYTGGLYEQYF. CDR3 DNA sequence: TGTGCCAGCACTTATACAGGGGGCCTTTACGAGCAGTACTTC.

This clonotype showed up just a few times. In DNA, the CDR3 is TGTGCCAGCAGCTTAGAAGTCACTAGCGGGGGATCCTACAATGAGCAGTTCTTC. Translating it yields CASSLEVTSGGSYNEQFF. The chain is built from TRBV11-2 and TRBJ2-1; 11 bases agree with TRBD2. This CDR3 region has 18 residues. In germline, CDR1 is SGHAT, CDR2 FQNNGV. Germline trimming cut 0 bases from V and 1 base from J; bases unmatched to any gene: 5.

CDR3: CASSLLAVEGGYTF. CDR3 bases: TGCGCCAGCAGCTTGTTGGCAGTCGAGGGCGGCTACACCTTC. The gene calls are TRBV5-1 and TRBJ1-2; D unresolved. CDR1 and CDR2 from the germline V gene are SGHRS and YFSETQ. The V and J ends lost 1 base and 8 bases respectively, with 15 bases between them. The CDR3 is made up of 14 amino acids.

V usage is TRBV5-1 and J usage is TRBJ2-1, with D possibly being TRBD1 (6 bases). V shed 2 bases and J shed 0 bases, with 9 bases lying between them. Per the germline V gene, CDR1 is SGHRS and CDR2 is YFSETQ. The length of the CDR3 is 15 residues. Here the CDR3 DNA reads TGCGCCAGCAGCTTTGGGGGCCTCTCCTACAATGAGCAGTTCTTC. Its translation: CASSFGGLSYNEQFF.

Written as DNA, the CDR3 is TGCAGTGCTAGAGAAGGCCCAGATACGCAGTATTTT. This encodes CSAREGPDTQYF. The chain uses TRBV20-1 and TRBJ2-3; D is unclear. With 0 bases removed from V and 4 bases from J, the gap between germline ends came to 5 bases. CDR3 length: 12 amino acids. Germline CDR1 DFQATT, CDR2 SNEGSKA (reference sequence).

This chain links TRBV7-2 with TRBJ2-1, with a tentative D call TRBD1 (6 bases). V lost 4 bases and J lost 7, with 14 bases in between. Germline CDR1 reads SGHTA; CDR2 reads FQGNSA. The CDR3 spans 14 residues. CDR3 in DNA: TGTGCCAGCAGCTCGACAGGCCCGAAGAATGAGCAGTTCTTC. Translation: CASSSTGPKNEQFF.

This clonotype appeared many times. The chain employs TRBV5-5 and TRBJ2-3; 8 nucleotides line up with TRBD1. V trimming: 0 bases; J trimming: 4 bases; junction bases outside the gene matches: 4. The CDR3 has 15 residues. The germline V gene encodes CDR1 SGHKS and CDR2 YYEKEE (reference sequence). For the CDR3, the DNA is TGTGCCAGCAGCTTGGTTGCAGGGGGCCCAGATACGCAGTATTTT. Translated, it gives CASSLVAGGPDTQYF.

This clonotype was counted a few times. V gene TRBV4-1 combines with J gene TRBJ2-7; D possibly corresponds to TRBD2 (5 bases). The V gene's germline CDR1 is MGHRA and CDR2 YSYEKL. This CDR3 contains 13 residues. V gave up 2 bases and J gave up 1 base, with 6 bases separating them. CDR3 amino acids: CASSQRGSYEQYF. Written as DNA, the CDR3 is TGCGCCAGCAGCCAACGGGGTTCCTACGAGCAGTACTTC.

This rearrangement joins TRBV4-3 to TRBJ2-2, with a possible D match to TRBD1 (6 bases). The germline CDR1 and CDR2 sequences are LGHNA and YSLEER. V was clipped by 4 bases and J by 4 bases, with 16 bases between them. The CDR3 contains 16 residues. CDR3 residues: CASSLPRTAFTGELFF. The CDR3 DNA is TGCGCCAGCAGCCTCCCCAGGACAGCTTTCACCGGGGAGCTGTTTTTT.

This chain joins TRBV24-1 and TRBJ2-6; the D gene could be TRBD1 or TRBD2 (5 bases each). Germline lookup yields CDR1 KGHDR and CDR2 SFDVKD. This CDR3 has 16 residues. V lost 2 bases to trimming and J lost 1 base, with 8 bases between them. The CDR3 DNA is TGTGCCACCAGTGATTGGGACGGATCTGGGGCCAACGTCCTGACTTTC. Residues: CATSDWDGSGANVLTF.

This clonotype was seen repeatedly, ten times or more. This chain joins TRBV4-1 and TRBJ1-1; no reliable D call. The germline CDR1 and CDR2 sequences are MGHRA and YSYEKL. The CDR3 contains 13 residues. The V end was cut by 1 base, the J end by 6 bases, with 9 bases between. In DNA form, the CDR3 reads TGCGCCAGCAGCCAAGTAGGGCTAGCTGAAGCTTTCTTT. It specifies CASSQVGLAEAFF.